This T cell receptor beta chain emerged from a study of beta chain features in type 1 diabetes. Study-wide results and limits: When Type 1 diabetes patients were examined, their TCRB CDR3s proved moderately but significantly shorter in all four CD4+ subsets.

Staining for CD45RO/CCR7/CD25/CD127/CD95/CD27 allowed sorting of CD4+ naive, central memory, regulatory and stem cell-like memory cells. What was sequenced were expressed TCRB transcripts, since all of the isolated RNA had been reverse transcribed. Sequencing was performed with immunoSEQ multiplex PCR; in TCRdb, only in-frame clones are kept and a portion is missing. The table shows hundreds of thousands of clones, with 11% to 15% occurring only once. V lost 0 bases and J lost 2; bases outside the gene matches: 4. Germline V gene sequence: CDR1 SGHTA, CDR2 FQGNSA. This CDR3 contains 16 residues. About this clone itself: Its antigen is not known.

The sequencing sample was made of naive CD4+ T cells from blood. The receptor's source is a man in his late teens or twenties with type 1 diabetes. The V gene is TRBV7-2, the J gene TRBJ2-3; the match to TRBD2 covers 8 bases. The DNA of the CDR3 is TGTGCCAGCAGCTTAGCCAGCGGGGGTAACACAGATACGCAGTATTTT. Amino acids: CASSLASGGNTDTQYF.